Listed here are 12 T cell receptor beta chains from one sample, sequenced in a study of blood T cell repertoires in COVID-19. The protocol was immunoSEQ multiplex PCR, while the TCRdb copy is restricted to in-frame clones and leaves out a portion. In the table there are roughly 120,000 clones, over 60% of which are singletons. Source material: peripheral blood. Source of these receptors: a human donor in a cohort sampled during active or convalescent COVID-19.

This clone was seen more than once but under ten times. V and J are TRBV7-3 and TRBJ2-5; D gene uncertain. The germline V gene has CDR1 SGHTA and CDR2 FQGTGA. The CDR3 contains 13 residues. With 0 bases removed from V and 3 bases from J, the gap between germline ends came to 5 bases. The CDR3 bases are TGTGCCAGCAGCTTAACGTCGGAAGAGACCCAGTACTTC. Residues: CASSLTSEETQYF.

The chain combines TRBV18 with TRBJ1-1; D might be TRBD1 (6 bases). This CDR3 spans 13 amino acids. Trimming pared 5 bases from V and 4 bases from J, leaving 11 bases between. CDR1 KGHSH and CDR2 LQKENI come from the germline V gene. CDR3 coding DNA: TGTGCCAGCTCAAAACAGGGAATCACTGAAGCTTTCTTT. Translated, it gives CASSKQGITEAFF.

The chain has TRBV5-5 and TRBJ1-2; D is unclear. With 0 bases removed from V and 5 bases from J, the gap between germline ends came to 5 bases. This CDR3 comprises 12 residues. Per the germline V gene, CDR1 is SGHKS and CDR2 is YYEKEE (reference sequence). The CDR3 sequence: CASSLDGYGYTF. The CDR3 nucleotides are TGTGCCAGCAGCTTGGACGGTTATGGCTACACCTTC.

V usage is TRBV20-1 and J usage is TRBJ2-5; D gene unclear. Trimming removed 3 bases from V and 1 base from J, with 6 bases in between. The CDR3 has 12 residues. Germline assignment: CDR1 DFQATT and CDR2 SNEGSKA (reference sequence). CDR3 DNA: TGCAGTGCTAGTACAAGCCAAGAGACCCAGTACTTC. Its translation is CSASTSQETQYF.

The rearrangement links TRBV14 to TRBJ2-3; 9 nucleotides match TRBD2. The V gene's germline CDR1 is SGHDN and CDR2 FVKESK. After removal of 6 bases from V and 4 bases from J, the junction contained 8 bases not matched to a gene. The CDR3 spans 15 residues. As DNA, the CDR3 is TGTGCCAGCAGACTGAGTAGCGGGAGCCCAGATACGCAGTATTTT. Amino acids: CASRLSSGSPDTQYF.

The chain links TRBV7-9 to TRBJ1-1; possible D gene TRBD1, 6 bases. CDR3 length: 18 amino acids. Between the trimmed V and J ends, which lost 2 bases and 0 bases, there was a span of 19 bases. Germline V lookup: CDR1 SEHNR, CDR2 FQNEAQ (reference sequence). CDR3 in amino acids: CASSLQGHRTLMNTEAFF. CDR3 coding DNA: TGTGCCAGCAGCTTACAGGGACACCGGACCCTTATGAACACTGAAGCTTTCTTT.

The V call is TRBV11-3, the J call TRBJ1-6; tentatively, D is TRBD1 (5 bases). The CDR3 sequence is 16 residues long. Per the germline V gene, CDR1 is SGHNT and CDR2 is YENEEA. Trimming left V 2 bases short and J 8 bases short, with 16 bases between. The CDR3 sequence: CASSLKGSGGDSPLHF. The CDR3 DNA is TGTGCCAGCAGCTTAAAGGGGTCGGGGGGGGATTCACCCCTCCACTTT.

CDR3: CASSPLPRTNTGELFF. DNA for the CDR3: TGTGCCAGCAGCCCCCTCCCGAGGACGAACACCGGGGAGCTGTTTTTT. The chain has TRBV6-2 or TRBV6-3 and TRBJ2-2; D gene ambiguous. The CDR3 covers 16 residues. Germline CDR1 MNHEY, CDR2 SVGEGT. V was cut by 6 bases and J by 0 bases, with 14 bases left in between.

The chain combines TRBV28 with TRBJ1-2; 7 bases map to TRBD1. CDR3 length: 12 residues. Trimming at V came to 4 bases and at J to 6 bases, leaving 2 bases not matched to a gene. Germline assignment: CDR1 MDHEN and CDR2 SYDVKM. DNA of the CDR3: TGTGCCAGCAGTTCACAGGGGCATGGCTACACCTTC. Protein sequence: CASSSQGHGYTF.

V and J are TRBV6-2 or TRBV6-3 and TRBJ1-5, with a tentative D call TRBD1 (6 bases). The V end lost 4 bases, the J end lost 4 bases, and 20 bases lay between the germline ends. The CDR3 extends over 17 amino acids. Germline V gives CDR1 MNHEY, CDR2 SVGEGT. The CDR3 spells CASSSHRTTGLNQPQHF. CDR3 coding DNA: TGTGCCAGCAGTTCACATCGCACCACAGGGTTAAATCAGCCCCAGCATTTT.

This rearrangement joins TRBV7-2 to TRBJ2-2, with 10 bases identical to TRBD2. Trimming cost V 3 bases and J 6 bases; bases outside gene matches: 10. The CDR3 spans 17 residues. CDR1 SGHTA and CDR2 FQGNSA come from the germline V gene. CDR3 DNA: TGTGCCAGCAGCTTCGAGGGGGGACTAGCGTCCCCCGGGGAGCTGTTTTTT. Protein: CASSFEGGLASPGELFF.

The chain is built from TRBV24-1 and TRBJ2-1; TRBD2 matches at 10 bases. Germline V gives CDR1 KGHDR, CDR2 SFDVKD. With 4 bases clipped from V and 7 bases from J, the junction kept 9 bases outside the gene matches. This CDR3 comprises 16 residues. This CDR3 reads CATSDSQREGWNEQFF. The CDR3 nucleotides are TGTGCCACCAGTGACTCACAGCGGGAGGGTTGGAATGAGCAGTTCTTC.